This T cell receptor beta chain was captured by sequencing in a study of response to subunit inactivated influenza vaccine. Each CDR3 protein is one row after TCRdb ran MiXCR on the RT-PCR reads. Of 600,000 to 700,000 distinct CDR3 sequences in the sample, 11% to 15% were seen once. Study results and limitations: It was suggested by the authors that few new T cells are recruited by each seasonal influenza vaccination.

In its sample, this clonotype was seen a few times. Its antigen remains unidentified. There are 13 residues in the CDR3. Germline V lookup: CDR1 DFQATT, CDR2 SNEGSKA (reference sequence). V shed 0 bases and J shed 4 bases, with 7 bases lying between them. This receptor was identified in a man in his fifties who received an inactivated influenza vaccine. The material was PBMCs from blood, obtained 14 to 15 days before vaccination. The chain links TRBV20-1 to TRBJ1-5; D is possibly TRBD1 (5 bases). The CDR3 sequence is CSARDRENQPQHF. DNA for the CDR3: TGCAGTGCTAGAGACAGGGAGAATCAGCCCCAGCATTTT.